This T cell receptor beta chain was recovered during a study of T cells in Graves' hyperthyroidism and ophthalmopathy. RNA transcripts gave rise to amplified TCR beta CDR3 regions. HTBI primers were employed in a first-round RT-PCR of the TCR CDR3. TCRdb independently ran MiXCR on the multiplex PCR reads; one entry per CDR3 protein. The table includes about 300,000 distinct CDR3 sequences, around a fifth detected once. V was shortened by 4 bases and J by 5 bases, with 11 bases between the two germline ends. Germline V CDR1 and CDR2: MNHEY, SMNVEV (reference sequence). This CDR3 is built from 13 residues. The study, taken as a whole, reports: In the blood, most expanded thyroid clonotypes above 0.001 appeared as well. Before onset, ophthalmopathy was predicted by the model a median approximately 6.7 months earlier.

Remarks on this clonotype: The antigen is undetermined.

The rearrangement joins TRBV27 to TRBJ2-5, with a weak D call TRBD2 (5 bases). This receptor was identified in a man between 45 and 60 years old with Graves' ophthalmopathy. The sequenced material came from blood. The CDR3 loop is CASSSMGGETQYF. The CDR3 DNA is TGTGCCAGCAGTTCCATGGGCGGGGAGACCCAGTACTTC.